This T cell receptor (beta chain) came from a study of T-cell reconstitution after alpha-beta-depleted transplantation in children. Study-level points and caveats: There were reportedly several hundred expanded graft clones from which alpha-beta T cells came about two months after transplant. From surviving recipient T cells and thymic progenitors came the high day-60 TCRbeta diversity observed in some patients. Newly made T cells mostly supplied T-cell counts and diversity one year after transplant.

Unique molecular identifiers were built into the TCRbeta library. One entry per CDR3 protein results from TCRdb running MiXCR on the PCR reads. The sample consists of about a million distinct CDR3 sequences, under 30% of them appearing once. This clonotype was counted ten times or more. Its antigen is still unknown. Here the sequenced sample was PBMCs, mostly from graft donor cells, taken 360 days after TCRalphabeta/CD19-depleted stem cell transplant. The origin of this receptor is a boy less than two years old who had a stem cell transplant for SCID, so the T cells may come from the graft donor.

DNA of the CDR3: TGTGCCAGCAGCTTGCCAGGGGCGAAAGACCGCCTGTACAATGAGCAGTTCTTC. It translates to CASSLPGAKDRLYNEQFF. The V call is TRBV13, the J call TRBJ2-1; TRBD1 is a possible D gene (6 bases). CDR1 PRHDT and CDR2 FYEKMQ come from the germline V gene (reference sequence). The CDR3 spans 18 residues. Trimming removed 3 bases at V and 4 bases at J, with 22 bases between.